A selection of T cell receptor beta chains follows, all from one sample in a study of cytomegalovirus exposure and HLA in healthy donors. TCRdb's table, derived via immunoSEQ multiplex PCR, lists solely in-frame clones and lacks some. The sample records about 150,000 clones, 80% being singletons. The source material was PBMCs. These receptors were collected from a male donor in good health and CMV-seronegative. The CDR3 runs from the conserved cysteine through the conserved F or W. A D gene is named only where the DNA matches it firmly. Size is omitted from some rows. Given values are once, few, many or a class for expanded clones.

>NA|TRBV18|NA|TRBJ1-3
CASSPEATGNTIYF
TGTGCCAGCTCACCAGAGGCTACTGGAAACACCATATATTTT
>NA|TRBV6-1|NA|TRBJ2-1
CASKTDRRGEQFF
TGTGCCAGCAAGACGGACAGGAGGGGTGAGCAGTTCTTC
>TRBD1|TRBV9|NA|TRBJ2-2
CTSSVEGQGAGELFF
TGTACCAGCAGCGTAGAGGGACAGGGGGCCGGGGAGCTGTTTTTT
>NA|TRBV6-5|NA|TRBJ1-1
CASSSPAGNTEAFF
TGTGCCAGCAGTTCCCCCGCGGGGAACACTGAAGCTTTCTTT
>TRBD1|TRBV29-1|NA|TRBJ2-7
CSVSGTGSSYEQYF
TGCAGCGTTTCCGGGACAGGGAGCTCCTACGAGCAGTACTTC
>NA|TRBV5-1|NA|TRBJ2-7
CASNIGQGSYEQYF
TGCGCCAGCAACATAGGGCAGGGCTCCTACGAGCAGTACTTC
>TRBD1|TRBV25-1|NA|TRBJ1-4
CASGDRGNEKLFF
TGTGCCAGCGGGGACAGGGGGAATGAAAAACTGTTTTTT
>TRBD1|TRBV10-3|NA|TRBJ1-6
CAISDPRGRSDSPLHF
TGTGCCATCAGTGATCCCAGGGGGCGTTCGGATTCACCCCTCCACTTT
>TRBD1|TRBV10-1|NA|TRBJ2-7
CASSGGQGPYEQYF
TGCGCCAGCAGTGGGGGACAGGGTCCCTACGAGCAGTACTTC
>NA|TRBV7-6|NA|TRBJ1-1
CAGSLRVNTEAFF
TGTGCCGGCAGCCTGAGGGTGAACACTGAAGCTTTCTTT
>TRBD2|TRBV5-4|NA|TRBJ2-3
CASSQKLAGGTDTQYF
TGTGCCAGCAGCCAAAAATTAGCGGGGGGCACAGATACGCAGTATTTT
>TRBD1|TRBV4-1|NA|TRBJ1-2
CASSHKQGAGGYTF
TGCGCCAGCAGCCACAAACAGGGGGCAGGGGGCTACACCTTC
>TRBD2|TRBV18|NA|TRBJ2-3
CASSSQTSPTTDTQYF
TGTGCCAGCTCCTCCCAGACTAGCCCCACCACAGATACGCAGTATTTT
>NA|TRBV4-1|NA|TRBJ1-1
CASSQAPGGGEAFF
TGCGCCAGCAGCCAAGCCCCCGGAGGTGGGGAGGCTTTCTTT
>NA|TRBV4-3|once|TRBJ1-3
CASSQDSRSGNTIYF
TGCGCCAGCAGCCAAGATTCCCGGTCTGGAAACACCATATATTTT
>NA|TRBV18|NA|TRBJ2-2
CASSNDRSTGELFF
TGTGCCAGCTCTAATGACAGAAGCACCGGGGAGCTGTTTTTT
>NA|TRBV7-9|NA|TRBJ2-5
CASSLMAGEETQYF
TGTGCCAGCAGCTTAATGGCAGGTGAAGAGACCCAGTACTTC
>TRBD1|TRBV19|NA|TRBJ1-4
CASSPTTGGGEKLFF
TGTGCCAGTAGTCCTACGACAGGGGGCGGTGAAAAACTGTTTTTT
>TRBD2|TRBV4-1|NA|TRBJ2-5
CASSQDTSGVFQETQYF
TGCGCCAGCAGCCAAGATACCAGCGGGGTATTTCAAGAGACCCAGTACTTC
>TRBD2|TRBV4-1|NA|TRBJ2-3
CASSRWGGSTDTQYF
TGCGCCAGCAGCCGGTGGGGGGGTTCGACGGATACGCAGTATTTT
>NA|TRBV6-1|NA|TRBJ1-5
CASSERDISNQPQHF
TGTGCCAGCAGTGAAAGGGACATTAGCAATCAGCCCCAGCATTTT